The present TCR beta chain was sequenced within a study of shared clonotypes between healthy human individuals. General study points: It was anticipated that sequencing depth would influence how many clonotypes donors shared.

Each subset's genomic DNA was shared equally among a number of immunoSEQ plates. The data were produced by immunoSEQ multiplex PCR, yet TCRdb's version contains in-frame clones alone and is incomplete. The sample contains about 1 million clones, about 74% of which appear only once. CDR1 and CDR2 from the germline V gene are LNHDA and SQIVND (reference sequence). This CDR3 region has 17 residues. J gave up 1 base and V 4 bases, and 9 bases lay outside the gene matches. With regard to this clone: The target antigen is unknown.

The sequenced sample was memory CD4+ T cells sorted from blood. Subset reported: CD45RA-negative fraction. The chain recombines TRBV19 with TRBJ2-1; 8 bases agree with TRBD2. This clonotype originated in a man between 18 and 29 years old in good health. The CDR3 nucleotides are TGTGCCAGTAGTAAACCTACCGGGACTAGGTCCTACAATGAGCAGTTCTTC. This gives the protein CASSKPTGTRSYNEQFF.